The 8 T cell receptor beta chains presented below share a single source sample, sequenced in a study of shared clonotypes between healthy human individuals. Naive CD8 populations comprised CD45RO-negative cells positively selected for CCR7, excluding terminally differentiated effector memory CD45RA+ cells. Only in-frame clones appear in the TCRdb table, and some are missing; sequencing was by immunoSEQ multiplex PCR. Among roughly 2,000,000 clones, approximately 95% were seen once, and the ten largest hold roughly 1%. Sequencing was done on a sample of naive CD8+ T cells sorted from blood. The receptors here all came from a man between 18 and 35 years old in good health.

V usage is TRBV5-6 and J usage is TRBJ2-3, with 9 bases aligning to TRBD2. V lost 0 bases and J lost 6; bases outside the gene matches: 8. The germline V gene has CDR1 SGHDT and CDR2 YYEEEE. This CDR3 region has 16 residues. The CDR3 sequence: CASSLALAGEGDTQYF. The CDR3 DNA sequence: TGTGCCAGCAGCTTGGCCTTAGCGGGAGAAGGTGATACGCAGTATTTT.

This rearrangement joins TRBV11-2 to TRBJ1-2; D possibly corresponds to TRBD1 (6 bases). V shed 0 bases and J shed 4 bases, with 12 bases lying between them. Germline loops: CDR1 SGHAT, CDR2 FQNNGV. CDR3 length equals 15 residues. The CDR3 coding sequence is TGTGCCAGCAGCTTAGACCCGGGGGCGGGCTATGGCTACACCTTC. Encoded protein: CASSLDPGAGYGYTF.

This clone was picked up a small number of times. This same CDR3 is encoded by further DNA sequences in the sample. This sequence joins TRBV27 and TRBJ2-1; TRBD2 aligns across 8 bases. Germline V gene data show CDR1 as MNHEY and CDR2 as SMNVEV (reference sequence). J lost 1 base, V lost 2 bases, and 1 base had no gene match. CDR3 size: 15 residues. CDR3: CASSLGGGSYNEQFF. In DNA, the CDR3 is TGTGCCAGCAGTTTAGGCGGGGGGTCCTACAATGAGCAGTTCTTC.

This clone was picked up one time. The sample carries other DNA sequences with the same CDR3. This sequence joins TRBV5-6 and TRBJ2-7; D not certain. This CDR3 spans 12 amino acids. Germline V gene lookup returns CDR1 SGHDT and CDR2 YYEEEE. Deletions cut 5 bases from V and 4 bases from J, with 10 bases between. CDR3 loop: CASSSTDYEQYF. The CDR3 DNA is TGTGCCAGCAGTTCGACGGATTACGAGCAGTACTTC.

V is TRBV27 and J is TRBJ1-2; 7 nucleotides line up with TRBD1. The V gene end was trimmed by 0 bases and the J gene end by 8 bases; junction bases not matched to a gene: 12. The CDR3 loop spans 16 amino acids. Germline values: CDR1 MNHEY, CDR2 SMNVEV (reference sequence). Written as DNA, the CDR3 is TGTGCCAGCAGTTTATCTCTGGCAGGGGGTATGAGGGGCTACACCTTC. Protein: CASSLSLAGGMRGYTF.

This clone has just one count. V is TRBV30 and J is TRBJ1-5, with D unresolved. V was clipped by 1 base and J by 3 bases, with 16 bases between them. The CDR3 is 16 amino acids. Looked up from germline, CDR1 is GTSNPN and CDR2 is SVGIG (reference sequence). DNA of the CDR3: TGTGCCTGGAGTGCCCCCAGACTCGCGGTCAATCAGCCCCAGCATTTT. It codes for CAWSAPRLAVNQPQHF.

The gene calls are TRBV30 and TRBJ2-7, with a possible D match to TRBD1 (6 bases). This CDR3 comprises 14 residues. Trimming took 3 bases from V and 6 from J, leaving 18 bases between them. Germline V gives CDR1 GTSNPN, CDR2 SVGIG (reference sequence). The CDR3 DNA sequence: TGTGCCTGGAGCTACAGGGAAGGTCACTTCGAGCAGTACTTC. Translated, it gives CAWSYREGHFEQYF.

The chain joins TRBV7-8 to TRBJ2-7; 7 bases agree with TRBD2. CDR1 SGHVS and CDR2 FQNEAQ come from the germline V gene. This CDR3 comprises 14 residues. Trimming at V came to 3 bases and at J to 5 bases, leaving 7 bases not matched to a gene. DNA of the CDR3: TGTGCCAGCAGCTTCGGTGGGAGGGAACACGAGCAGTACTTC. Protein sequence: CASSFGGREHEQYF.